Reported below is one TCR beta chain. Its antigen is currently unknown. The record originates from a study of T-cell memory formation after mild COVID-19. Study-wide points: Later expanders leaned toward CD4+, whereas clones contracting from day 15 to 85 were balanced CD4/CD8.

A 5'RACE reaction primed in the constant segment made cDNA libraries of TCR alpha and TCR beta, and these carried sample barcodes and UMIs. TCRdb redid the calling of the 5' RACE reads with MiXCR, one entry per CDR3 protein. The sample has a few hundred thousand distinct CDR3 sequences, about 20% seen once; the top ten hold approximately 8%. Looked up from germline, CDR1 is DFQATT and CDR2 is SNEGSKA (reference sequence). The CDR3 totals 18 residues. Germline trimming cut 0 bases from V and 3 bases from J; bases unmatched to any gene: 10. The clonotype comes from an adult woman who had mild COVID-19 (a few samples of this study predate the infection). Cell type and time point are not known. The chain carries TRBV20-1 and TRBJ2-1; 11 bases match TRBD2. Sequenced: PBMCs or a T cell subset sorted from them (not recorded which). The CDR3 protein is CSARDRASGRPVYNEQFF. The CDR3 region has the DNA TGCAGTGCTAGAGATCGGGCTAGCGGGAGGCCCGTCTACAATGAGCAGTTCTTC.